Reported below is one T cell receptor (beta chain). The sample originates from a study of T cells in Graves' hyperthyroidism and ophthalmopathy. The CDR3 regions of TCR beta were amplified from RNA transcripts. The TCR CDR3 was amplified in a first-round RT-PCR using the HTBI primer set. MiXCR, run by TCRdb on the multiplex PCR reads, gives a single entry per CDR3 protein. This table has 300,000 to 450,000 distinct CDR3 sequences, roughly 25% appearing once. This CDR3 contains 15 residues. Trimming cost V 0 bases and J 5 bases, with 12 bases left between them. Germline assignment: CDR1 LGHNA and CDR2 YNFKEQ.

The chain couples TRBV4-2 to TRBJ2-3; D might be TRBD1 or TRBD2, each matching 5 bases. The sample taken for sequencing was blood. This clonotype was sampled from a man aged 50 to 60 with Graves' hyperthyroidism. CDR3 in amino acids: CASSQDGAREDTQYF. CDR3 DNA: TGTGCCAGCAGCCAAGACGGGGCTAGGGAAGATACGCAGTATTTT.